This is a list of T cell receptor beta chains from one sample in a study of response to subunit inactivated influenza vaccine. From the RT-PCR reads, TCRdb called clonotypes with MiXCR, one entry per CDR3 protein. The sample shows about 570,000 distinct CDR3 sequences, about 11% of them seen only once. The data were also submitted as part of a second study, on T cells expressing NK-cell markers.

This sample comprised PBMCs from blood, obtained on the day of vaccination. Every receptor here comes from a man in his fifties who received an inactivated influenza vaccine. Each CDR3 is given with its conserved first and last residue. Each record gives: J gene, clone size, V gene, D gene, CDR3 protein, CDR3 DNA. A D gene is named only where the DNA matches it firmly. Clone size is not always given. Where it is, it says once, few, many or a class for expanded clones.

TRBJ2-6,-,TRBV20-1,-,CSARPGTSSGANVLTF,TGCAGTGCTAGACCCGGGACATCCTCTGGGGCCAACGTCCTGACTTTC
TRBJ2-3,-,TRBV4-3,TRBD2,CASSQDWLAGGWTDTQYF,TGCGCCAGCAGCCAAGATTGGCTAGCGGGAGGTTGGACAGATACGCAGTATTTT
TRBJ1-5,-,TRBV6-5,-,CASSYGLGDQPQHF,TGTGCCAGCAGTTACGGTCTAGGGGATCAGCCCCAGCATTTT
TRBJ2-3,few,TRBV10-3,-,CAISSLADTQYF,TGTGCCATCAGTTCCCTGGCGGATACGCAGTATTTT
TRBJ1-1,-,TRBV7-9,-,CASSLAGYQENTEAFF,TGTGCCAGCAGCTTAGCCGGTTACCAGGAGAACACTGAAGCTTTCTTT
TRBJ2-3,-,TRBV14,TRBD2,CASSFWTSATDTQYF,TGTGCCAGCAGCTTTTGGACTAGCGCCACAGATACGCAGTATTTT
TRBJ2-3,few,TRBV7-6,TRBD2,CASSLVAGGRNTQYF,TGTGCCAGCAGCTTAGTAGCGGGGGGCAGAAATACGCAGTATTTT
TRBJ2-5,many,TRBV12-3/TRBV12-4,TRBD1,CASSPRGTGIGTQYF,TGTGCCAGCAGCCCCCGTGGGACAGGGATCGGGACCCAGTACTTC
TRBJ1-6,few,TRBV27,-,CASSLGGISPLHF,TGTGCCAGCAGTTTAGGGGGAATTTCACCCCTCCACTTT
TRBJ2-3,-,TRBV11-1,TRBD1,CASSLTGQGPDTQYF,TGTGCCAGCAGCTTAACGGGACAGGGCCCAGATACGCAGTATTTT
TRBJ2-6,few,TRBV5-1,-,CASSLRPSSGANVLTF,TGCGCCAGCAGCTTGCGTCCGAGCTCTGGGGCCAACGTCCTGACTTTC
TRBJ1-1,many,TRBV3-1,-,CASSQAYGIRNTEAFF,TGTGCCAGCAGCCAAGCTTATGGGATCAGGAACACTGAAGCTTTCTTT
TRBJ1-3,many,TRBV9,-,CASSVGSGSGNTIYF,TGTGCCAGCAGCGTAGGAAGTGGGTCTGGAAACACCATATATTTT
TRBJ2-3,-,TRBV28,TRBD2,CASSLAGVFTDTQYF,TGTGCCAGCAGTTTAGCGGGGGTATTCACAGATACGCAGTATTTT
TRBJ1-6,few,TRBV6-1,-,CASKHRSNSPLHF,TGTGCCAGCAAACACAGGTCTAATTCACCCCTCCACTTT
TRBJ2-5,few,TRBV5-6,TRBD2,CASSAGTSSYQETQYF,TGTGCCAGCAGCGCGGGGACTAGCTCGTATCAAGAGACCCAGTACTTC
TRBJ2-7,few,TRBV2,-,CASSEDRYYEQYF,TGTGCCAGCAGTGAAGACAGATACTACGAGCAGTACTTC
TRBJ2-1,few,TRBV18,TRBD2,CASSSFELAGDVYNEQFF,TGTGCCAGCTCATCATTCGAACTAGCGGGGGACGTGTACAATGAGCAGTTCTTC
TRBJ2-7,-,TRBV29-1,-,CSVGNFGEQYF,TGCAGCGTCGGCAACTTCGGCGAGCAGTACTTC
TRBJ1-2,few,TRBV12-3/TRBV12-4,-,CASSQSGPGSSYGYTF,TGTGCCAGCAGCCAGTCAGGCCCAGGGAGTAGCTATGGCTACACCTTC
TRBJ2-5,-,TRBV5-1,TRBD1,CASSWGQLETQYF,TGCGCCAGCAGCTGGGGACAGCTTGAGACCCAGTACTTC
TRBJ2-3,many,TRBV7-7,-,CASSLGISTDTQYF,TGTGCTAGCAGCTTAGGGATAAGCACAGATACGCAGTATTTT
TRBJ2-7,few,TRBV12-1,-,CASSHWTGDSYEQYF,TGTGCCAGCAGCCACTGGACGGGGGATTCCTACGAGCAGTACTTC
TRBJ2-7,-,TRBV11-2,-,CASSLDRASQEQYF,TGTGCCAGCAGCTTAGATCGAGCCTCCCAAGAGCAGTACTTC
TRBJ2-7,few,TRBV6-5,-,CASSYNQAYEQYF,TGTGCCAGCAGTTATAATCAGGCCTACGAGCAGTACTTC
TRBJ2-3,-,TRBV12-3/TRBV12-4,-,CASSLRLLIGSTDTQYF,TGTGCCAGCAGTTTGAGACTTCTTATAGGCAGCACAGATACGCAGTATTTT
TRBJ2-7,-,TRBV20-1,TRBD2,CSAPNPGLAAEQYF,TGCAGTGCTCCGAACCCGGGACTAGCGGCCGAGCAGTACTTC
TRBJ1-5,few,TRBV24-1,TRBD1,CATSDSTQILSGGDQPQHF,TGTGCCACCAGTGATTCGACCCAAATCCTCTCAGGGGGAGATCAGCCCCAGCATTTT
TRBJ2-2,few,TRBV5-1,TRBD2,CASSDHLLAGAGELFF,TGCGCCAGCAGCGATCATCTCCTAGCGGGGGCCGGGGAGCTGTTTTTT
TRBJ2-7,many,TRBV7-2,TRBD1,CASSLTQGAYEQYF,TGTGCCAGCAGCTTAACACAGGGGGCCTACGAGCAGTACTTC
TRBJ2-5,few,TRBV28,-,CAGSTGQTGIETQYF,TGTGCCGGATCAACTGGACAGACGGGAATTGAGACCCAGTACTTC
TRBJ2-5,-,TRBV7-2,TRBD2,CASSSMGTSGGQETQYF,TGTGCCAGCAGCTCAATGGGAACTAGCGGGGGACAAGAGACCCAGTACTTC
TRBJ2-7,-,TRBV6-5,TRBD1,CASSYLPAGQGYEQYF,TGTGCCAGCAGTTACCTGCCCGCGGGACAGGGGTACGAGCAGTACTTC
TRBJ2-1,few,TRBV10-3,TRBD2,CAISTPGTNNEQFF,TGTGCCATCAGTACCCCCGGGACTAACAATGAGCAGTTCTTC
TRBJ2-1,few,TRBV5-1,-,CASSPGTQTNEQFF,TGCGCCAGCAGCCCGGGCACTCAAACCAATGAGCAGTTCTTC
TRBJ2-1,-,TRBV9,-,CASSPRTVHNEQFF,TGTGCCAGCAGCCCAAGGACAGTTCACAATGAGCAGTTCTTC
TRBJ1-2,-,TRBV6-5,-,CATGGLNYGYTF,TGTGCGACGGGCGGCCTTAACTATGGCTACACCTTC
TRBJ1-6,few,TRBV29-1,-,CSAGDRSPLHF,TGCAGCGCAGGGGATAGGTCACCCCTCCACTTT
TRBJ1-5,-,TRBV6-1,-,CASMLTSNQPQHF,TGTGCCAGCATGCTAACTAGCAATCAGCCCCAGCATTTT
TRBJ2-3,-,TRBV4-2,TRBD2,CASSQVGLAETTDTQYF,TGTGCCAGCAGCCAAGTTGGGCTAGCGGAAACAACAGATACGCAGTATTTT
TRBJ2-1,-,TRBV24-1,-,CATSDLNSRSYNEQFF,TGTGCCACCAGTGATTTGAATAGTCGGTCATACAATGAGCAGTTCTTC
TRBJ2-1,many,TRBV7-9,TRBD2,CASSLVLAGWNEQFF,TGTGCCAGCAGCTTAGTACTAGCGGGGTGGAATGAGCAGTTCTTC
TRBJ2-1,few,TRBV30,-,CAWSKAGFYNEQFF,TGTGCCTGGAGTAAAGCGGGCTTCTACAATGAGCAGTTCTTC
TRBJ2-2,many,TRBV12-3/TRBV12-4,TRBD2,CASTYYTAGAGELFF,TGTGCCAGCACCTATTACACGGCGGGGGCCGGGGAGCTGTTTTTT
TRBJ2-1,many,TRBV20-1,TRBD2,CSARDLAGVGDEQFF,TGCAGTGCTAGAGATCTAGCGGGGGTGGGCGATGAGCAGTTCTTC
TRBJ2-1,few,TRBV10-1,-,CASSGIGRGRSNEQFF,TGCGCCAGCAGTGGGATCGGGAGGGGGCGAAGCAATGAGCAGTTCTTC
TRBJ2-7,-,TRBV28,TRBD2,CASSPISGGRTPYEQYF,TGTGCCAGCAGCCCAATTAGCGGGGGCCGAACACCCTACGAGCAGTACTTC
TRBJ2-7,-,TRBV6-1,TRBD1,CASKGQGAYEQYF,TGTGCCAGCAAGGGACAGGGGGCCTACGAGCAGTACTTC